One sample yielded the 11 T cell receptor beta chains listed below, sequenced in a study of regulatory T cells in long-lasting Graves disease. Time point reported: persistent/refractory GD, antithyroid drugs over 5 years with positive TRAb. Making the TCR library involved RNA that had been extracted from PBMCs. Sequencing libraries for TCR beta were prepared with iRepertoire HTBI primers and Arm-PCR of CDR3 regions. In TCRdb, the multiplex PCR reads were re-called with MiXCR into one record per CDR3 protein. In the table there are some 330,000 distinct CDR3 sequences, more than 20% of which are singletons. The sequences come from peripheral blood mononuclear cells (PBMCs), collected when the disease was refractory, from a patient treated with antithyroid drugs. Source of these receptors: a woman between 40 and 55 years old with Graves disease.

This clonotype was seen at least ten times. The CDR3 sequence: CASRPYRGDQPQHF. CDR3 nucleotide sequence: TGTGCCAGCAGGCCCTACAGGGGTGATCAGCCCCAGCATTTT. This sequence joins TRBV28 and TRBJ1-5, with 7 bases that match TRBD1. The germline CDR1 and CDR2 sequences are MDHEN and SYDVKM. The CDR3 length is 14 residues. With 6 bases clipped from V and 5 bases from J, the junction kept 7 bases outside the gene matches.

The chain recombines TRBV28 with TRBJ2-1, with TRBD2 matching over 12 bases. V shed 5 bases, J shed 5 bases, and the junction held 13 bases outside the gene matches. Looked up from germline, CDR1 is MDHEN and CDR2 is SYDVKM. The CDR3 sequence is 18 residues long. CDR3 sequence reads: CASSPPGLAGARDNEQFF. CDR3 in DNA: TGTGCCAGCAGTCCCCCGGGACTAGCGGGCGCTAGGGACAATGAGCAGTTCTTC.

In this sample, this clonotype turned up a few times. This chain joins TRBV5-1 and TRBJ2-7; 8 bases are shared with TRBD1. The CDR3 sequence is 16 residues long. J lost 3 bases, V lost 0 bases, and 8 bases had no gene match. CDR1 and CDR2 (germline): SGHRS, YFSETQ. CDR3 DNA: TGCGCCAGCAGCTTGGGGACAGGGAGCCCCAACTACGAGCAGTACTTC. It is translated as CASSLGTGSPNYEQYF.

This clonotype was found a few times. The V gene is TRBV28, the J gene TRBJ2-6; D call uncertain. V was clipped by 2 bases and J by 0 bases, with 5 bases between them. The germline V gene encodes CDR1 MDHEN and CDR2 SYDVKM. The CDR3 extends over 15 amino acids. The CDR3 DNA is TGTGCCAGCAGTTTACACAACTCTGGGGCCAACGTCCTGACTTTC. It specifies CASSLHNSGANVLTF.

Only one count was recorded for this clonotype. The gene calls are TRBV19 and TRBJ2-6, with TRBD1 matching 8 bases. CDR1 is LNHDA, CDR2 SQIVND, per germline (reference sequence). This CDR3 is 17 amino acids long. V lost 1 base to trimming and J lost 0 bases; unmatched junction nucleotides: 2. The DNA for the CDR3 is TGTGCCAGTAGTATAGGGACAGGGAACTCTGGGGCCAACGTCCTGACTTTC. Protein: CASSIGTGNSGANVLTF. Based on the CDR3 plus reference TRBV19 and TRBJ2-6, the full variable domain is DGGITQSPKYLFRKEGQNVTLSCEQNLNHDAMYWYRQDPGQGLRLIYYSQIVNDFQKGDIAEGYSVSREKKESFPLTVTSAQKNPTAFYLCASSIGTGNSGANVLTFGAGSRLTVL.

The gene calls are TRBV28 and TRBJ2-1, with a tentative D call TRBD2 (6 bases). Germline CDR1 reads MDHEN; CDR2 reads SYDVKM. The CDR3 covers 14 residues. The V end lost 6 bases, the J end lost 4 bases, and 13 bases lay between the germline ends. CDR3 loop: CASSPYGTYNEQFF. The CDR3, as DNA: TGTGCCAGCAGCCCTTACGGGACTTACAATGAGCAGTTCTTC.

Notes on this clonotype: It may be a read error: a sequence one base away is much more abundant. The conserved phenylalanine or tryptophan normally closing the CDR3 is absent here, so this likely arose from a read error. The CDR3 DNA follows: TGTGCCAGCACCCCGGGACAATTCACGACCGGGGAGCTGTTTTCT. This sequence encodes CASTPGQFTTGELFS. The chain uses TRBV28 and TRBJ2-2; D is possibly TRBD1 (6 bases). Germline CDR1 and CDR2: MDHEN and SYDVKM. V shed 7 bases and J shed 5 bases, with 17 bases lying between them. CDR3 length: 15 residues.

The chain combines TRBV9 with TRBJ1-3; no clear D gene. The CDR3 contains 14 residues. V dropped 3 bases and J dropped 0 bases, with 7 bases sitting between them. Germline V gene sequence: CDR1 SGDLS, CDR2 YYNGEE. CDR3 coding DNA: TGTGCCAGCAGCGGACATAGCTCTGGAAACACCATATATTTT. Amino acid sequence: CASSGHSSGNTIYF.

This clonotype has at least ten counts. The chain employs TRBV28 and TRBJ1-5, with D possibly matching TRBD1 (6 bases). Trimming took off 1 base at V and 0 bases at J, with 22 bases between the two ends. Germline-derived CDR1 and CDR2 are MDHEN and SYDVKM. This CDR3 is 20 amino acids long. Here the CDR3 DNA reads TGTGCCAGCAGTTTATACAAACCCTTTGAGGACAGCTATAGCAATCAGCCCCAGCATTTT. This encodes CASSLYKPFEDSYSNQPQHF. The full variable domain, its missing parts supplied by reference TRBV28 and TRBJ1-5, is DVKVTQSSRYLVKRTGEKVFLECVQDMDHENMFWYRQDPGLGLRLIYFSYDVKMKEKGDIPEGYSVSREKKERFSLILESASTNQTSMYLCASSLYKPFEDSYSNQPQHFGDGTRLSIL.

This clonotype came up many times. The chain couples TRBV12-3 or TRBV12-4 to TRBJ2-7, with 7 bases lining up with TRBD2. V lost 6 bases and J lost 5; bases outside the gene matches: 7. The CDR3 runs to 13 residues. This CDR3 is CASRPGLSDEQYF. The CDR3 nucleotides read TGTGCCAGCAGACCGGGACTATCCGACGAGCAGTACTTC.

This clonotype has ten or more counts. The rearrangement links TRBV2 to TRBJ2-5; D gene unclear. Trimming cost V 7 bases and J 2 bases, with 5 bases left between them. Germline loops: CDR1 SNHLY, CDR2 FYNNEI. This CDR3 contains 11 residues. CDR3 protein: CASKQQETQYF. For the CDR3, the DNA is TGTGCCAGCAAACAGCAAGAGACCCAGTACTTC.